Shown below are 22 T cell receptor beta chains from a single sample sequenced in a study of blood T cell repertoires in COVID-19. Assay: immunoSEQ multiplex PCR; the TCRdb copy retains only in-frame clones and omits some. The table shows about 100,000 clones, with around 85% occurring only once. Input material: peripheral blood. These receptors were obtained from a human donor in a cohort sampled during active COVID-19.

This CDR3 is CASSFRGIGSPLHF. The CDR3 bases are TGTGCCAGCAGCTTTCGGGGTATTGGGTCACCCCTCCACTTT. The chain links TRBV7-4 to TRBJ1-6; D uncertain. The CDR3 spans 14 residues. The germline V gene has CDR1 SGHVT and CDR2 SQSDAQ. V lost 3 bases to trimming and J lost 10 bases, with 13 bases between them.

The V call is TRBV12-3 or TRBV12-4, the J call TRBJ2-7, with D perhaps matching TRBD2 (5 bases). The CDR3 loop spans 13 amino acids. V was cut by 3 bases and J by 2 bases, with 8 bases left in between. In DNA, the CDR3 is TGTGCCAGCAGTTTTGCGGGCCCCTACGAGCAGTACTTC. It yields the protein CASSFAGPYEQYF.

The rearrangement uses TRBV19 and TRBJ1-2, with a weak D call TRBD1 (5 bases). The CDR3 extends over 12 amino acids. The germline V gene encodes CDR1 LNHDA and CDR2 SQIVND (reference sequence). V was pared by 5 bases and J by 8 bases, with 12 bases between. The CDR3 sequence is CASSVSGSGYTF. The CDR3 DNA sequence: TGTGCCAGTAGTGTTTCAGGGTCCGGCTACACCTTC.

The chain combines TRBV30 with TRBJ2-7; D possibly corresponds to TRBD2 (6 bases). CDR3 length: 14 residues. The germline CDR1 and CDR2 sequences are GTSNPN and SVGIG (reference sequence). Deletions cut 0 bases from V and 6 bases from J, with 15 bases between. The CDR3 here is CAWSVGGSDCEQYF. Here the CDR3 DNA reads TGTGCCTGGAGTGTGGGAGGTTCCGACTGCGAGCAGTACTTC.

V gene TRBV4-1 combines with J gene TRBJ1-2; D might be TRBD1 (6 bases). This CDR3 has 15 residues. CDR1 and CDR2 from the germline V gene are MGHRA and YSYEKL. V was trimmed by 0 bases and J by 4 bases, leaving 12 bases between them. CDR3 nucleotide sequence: TGCGCCAGCAGCCAAGAGGGGACAAGCGGCTATGGCTACACCTTC. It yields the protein CASSQEGTSGYGYTF.

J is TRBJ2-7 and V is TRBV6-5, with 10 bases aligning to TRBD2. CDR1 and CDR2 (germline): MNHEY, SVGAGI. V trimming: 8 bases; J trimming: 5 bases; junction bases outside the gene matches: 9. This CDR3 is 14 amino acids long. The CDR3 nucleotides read TGTGCCAGCGGCCGGGGTCTAGCGGGAGACGAGCAGTACTTC. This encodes CASGRGLAGDEQYF.

CDR3 sequence (DNA): TGCGCCAGCAGCTTCGGACAACTGAGCTCCTACGAGCAGTACTTC. It translates to CASSFGQLSSYEQYF. The rearrangement uses TRBV5-1 and TRBJ2-7, with D perhaps TRBD1 (5 bases). Germline V gives CDR1 SGHRS, CDR2 YFSETQ. CDR3 length: 15 amino acids. Trimming shortened V by 2 bases and J by 0 bases, and 12 bases separated the two germline ends.

CDR3 in amino acids: CASRDLGSYEQYF. CDR3 sequence (DNA): TGTGCCAGCAGGGACTTAGGGAGCTACGAGCAGTACTTC. The chain couples TRBV5-6 to TRBJ2-7; D may be TRBD2 (5 bases). CDR1 SGHDT and CDR2 YYEEEE come from the germline V gene. CDR3 size: 13 residues. Trimming shortened V by 5 bases and J by 3 bases, and 12 bases separated the two germline ends.

The CDR3 loop is CASSLGAPSTYEQYF. In DNA form, the CDR3 reads TGTGCCAGCAGTTTGGGAGCGCCCTCCACCTACGAGCAGTACTTC. This chain connects TRBV27 to TRBJ2-7, with D maybe TRBD2 (5 bases). The CDR3 is 15 amino acids. V was clipped by 3 bases and J by 2 bases, with 14 bases between them. The V gene's germline CDR1 is MNHEY and CDR2 SMNVEV (reference sequence).

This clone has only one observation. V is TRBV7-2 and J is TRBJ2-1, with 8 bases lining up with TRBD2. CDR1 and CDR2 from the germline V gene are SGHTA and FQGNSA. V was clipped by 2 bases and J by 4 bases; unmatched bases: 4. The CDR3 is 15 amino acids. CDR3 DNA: TGTGCCAGCAGCTTAATTACTAGCGGTTACAATGAGCAGTTCTTC. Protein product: CASSLITSGYNEQFF.

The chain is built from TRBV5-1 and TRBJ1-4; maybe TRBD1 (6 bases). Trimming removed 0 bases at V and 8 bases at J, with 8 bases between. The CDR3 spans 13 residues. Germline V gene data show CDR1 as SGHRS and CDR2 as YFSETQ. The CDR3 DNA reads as TGCGCCAGCAGCTTGGAACAGGGCGAAAAACTGTTTTTT. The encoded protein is CASSLEQGEKLFF.

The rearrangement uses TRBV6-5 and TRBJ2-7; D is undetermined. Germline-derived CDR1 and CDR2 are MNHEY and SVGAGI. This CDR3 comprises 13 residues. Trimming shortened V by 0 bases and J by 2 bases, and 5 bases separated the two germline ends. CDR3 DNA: TGTGCCAGCAGTTACTCCCTAACCTACGAGCAGTACTTC. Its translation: CASSYSLTYEQYF.

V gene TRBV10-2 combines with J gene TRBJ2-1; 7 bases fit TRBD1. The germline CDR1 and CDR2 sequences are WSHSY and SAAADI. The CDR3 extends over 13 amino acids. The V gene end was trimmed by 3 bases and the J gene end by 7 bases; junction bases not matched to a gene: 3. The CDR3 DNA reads TGCGCCAGCAGTGAACAGGGGCGAAATGAGCAGTTCTTC. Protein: CASSEQGRNEQFF.

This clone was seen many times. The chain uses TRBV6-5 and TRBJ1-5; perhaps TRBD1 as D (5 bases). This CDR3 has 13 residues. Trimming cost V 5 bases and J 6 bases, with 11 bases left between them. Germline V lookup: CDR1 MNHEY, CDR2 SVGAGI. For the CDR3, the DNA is TGTGCCAGCAGTACACACAGGAGTCAGCCCCAGCATTTT. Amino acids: CASSTHRSQPQHF.

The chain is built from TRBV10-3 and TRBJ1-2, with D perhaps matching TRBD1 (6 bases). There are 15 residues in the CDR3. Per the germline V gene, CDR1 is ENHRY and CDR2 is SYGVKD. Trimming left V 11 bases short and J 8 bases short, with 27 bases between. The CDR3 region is CAGTGTLDPVRGYTF. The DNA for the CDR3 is TGTGCCGGGACCGGGACACTCGATCCCGTTCGGGGCTACACCTTC.

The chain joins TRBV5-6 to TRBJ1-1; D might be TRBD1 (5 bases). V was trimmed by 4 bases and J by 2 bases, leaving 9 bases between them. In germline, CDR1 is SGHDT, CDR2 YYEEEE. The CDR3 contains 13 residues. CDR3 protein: CASSPGLNTEAFF. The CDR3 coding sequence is TGTGCCAGCAGCCCGGGACTTAACACTGAAGCTTTCTTT.

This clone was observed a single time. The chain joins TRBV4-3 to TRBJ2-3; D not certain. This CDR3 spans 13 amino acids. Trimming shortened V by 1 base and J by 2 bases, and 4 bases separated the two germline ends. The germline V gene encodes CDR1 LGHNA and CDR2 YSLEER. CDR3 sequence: CASSQVFTDTQYF. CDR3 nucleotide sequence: TGCGCCAGCAGCCAAGTATTCACAGATACGCAGTATTTT.

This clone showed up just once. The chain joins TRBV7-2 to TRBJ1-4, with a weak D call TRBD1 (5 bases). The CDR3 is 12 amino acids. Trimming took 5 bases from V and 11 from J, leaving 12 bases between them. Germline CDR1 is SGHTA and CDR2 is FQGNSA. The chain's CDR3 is CASSEVGAKLFF. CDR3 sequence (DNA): TGTGCCAGCAGCGAAGTTGGGGCGAAACTGTTTTTT.

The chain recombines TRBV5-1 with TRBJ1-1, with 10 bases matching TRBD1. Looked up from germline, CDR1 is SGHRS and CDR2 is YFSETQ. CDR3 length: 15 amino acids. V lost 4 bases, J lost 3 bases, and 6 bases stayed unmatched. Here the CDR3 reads CASSRSGTGDTEAFF. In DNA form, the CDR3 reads TGCGCCAGCAGCCGGTCCGGGACAGGGGACACTGAAGCTTTCTTT.

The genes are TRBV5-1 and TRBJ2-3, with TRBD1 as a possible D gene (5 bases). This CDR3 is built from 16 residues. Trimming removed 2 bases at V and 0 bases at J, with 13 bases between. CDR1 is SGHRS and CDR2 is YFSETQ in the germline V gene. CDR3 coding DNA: TGCGCCAGCAGCTTAGGGTTGTCAGGGAGCACAGATACGCAGTATTTT. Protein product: CASSLGLSGSTDTQYF.

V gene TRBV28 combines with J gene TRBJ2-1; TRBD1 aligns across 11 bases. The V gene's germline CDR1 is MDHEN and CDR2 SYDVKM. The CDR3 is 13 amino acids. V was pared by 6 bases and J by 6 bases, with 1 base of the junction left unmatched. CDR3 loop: CASRDRGRNEQFF. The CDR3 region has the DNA TGTGCCAGCAGGGACAGGGGGCGCAATGAGCAGTTCTTC.

The CDR3 spells CASSLAAGGNTDTQYF. The DNA for the CDR3 is TGTGCCAGCAGCTTAGCAGCGGGGGGGAACACAGATACGCAGTATTTT. The chain employs TRBV7-9 and TRBJ2-3; TRBD2 aligns across 10 bases. J gave up 2 bases and V 0 bases, and 2 bases lay outside the gene matches. The CDR3 covers 16 residues. In germline, CDR1 is SEHNR, CDR2 FQNEAQ (reference sequence).